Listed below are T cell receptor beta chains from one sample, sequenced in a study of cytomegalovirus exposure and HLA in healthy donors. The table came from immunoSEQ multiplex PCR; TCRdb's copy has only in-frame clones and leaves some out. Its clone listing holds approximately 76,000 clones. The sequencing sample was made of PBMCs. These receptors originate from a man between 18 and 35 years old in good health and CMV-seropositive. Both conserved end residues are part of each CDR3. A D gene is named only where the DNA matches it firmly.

CDR3 protein: CATSIQGINEKLFF
CDR3 DNA: TGTGCCACCAGCATACAGGGGATTAATGAAAAACTGTTTTTT
J gene: TRBJ1-4
V gene: TRBV15
D gene: TRBD1

CDR3 protein: CASSILGTPEQYF
CDR3 DNA: TGTGCCAGCAGTATACTCGGGACACCCGAGCAGTACTTC
J gene: TRBJ2-7
V gene: TRBV6-5
D gene: NA

CDR3 protein: CASSVTSGRALQYF
CDR3 DNA: TGTGCCAGCAGTGTCACTAGCGGGAGGGCCCTGCAGTACTTC
J gene: TRBJ2-7
V gene: TRBV27
D gene: TRBD2

CDR3 protein: CASSRTGTSNQPQHF
CDR3 DNA: TGTGCCAGCAGCCGTACAGGGACTAGCAATCAGCCCCAGCATTTT
J gene: TRBJ1-5
V gene: TRBV6-6
D gene: NA

CDR3 protein: CASRPLTWQGISYEQYF
CDR3 DNA: TGTGCCAGCAGGCCTCTTACCTGGCAGGGAATCTCCTACGAGCAGTACTTC
J gene: TRBJ2-7
V gene: TRBV28
D gene: NA

CDR3 protein: CATSRDSFSNTEAFF
CDR3 DNA: TGTGCCACCAGCAGAGACAGTTTCTCGAACACTGAAGCTTTCTTT
J gene: TRBJ1-1
V gene: TRBV15
D gene: NA

CDR3 protein: CASSILGQGKLPSYEQYF
CDR3 DNA: TGTGCCAGCAGCATTCTCGGACAGGGCAAATTACCTTCCTACGAGCAGTACTTC
J gene: TRBJ2-7
V gene: TRBV13
D gene: TRBD1

CDR3 protein: CASSLDLGSYEQYF
CDR3 DNA: TGTGCCAGCAGCTTAGATCTAGGCTCCTACGAGCAGTACTTC
J gene: TRBJ2-7
V gene: TRBV11-2
D gene: NA

CDR3 protein: CASSLSTADNEQFF
CDR3 DNA: TGTGCCAGCAGTTTGTCGACAGCTGACAATGAGCAGTTCTTC
J gene: TRBJ2-1
V gene: TRBV28
D gene: NA

CDR3 protein: CASSQERQGAGNTIYF
CDR3 DNA: TGCGCCAGCAGCCAAGAGCGGCAGGGTGCCGGAAACACCATATATTTT
J gene: TRBJ1-3
V gene: TRBV4-1
D gene: NA

CDR3 protein: CATSRGTGKIRLEQYF
CDR3 DNA: TGTGCCACCAGCAGAGGCACAGGGAAAATCCGCCTCGAGCAGTACTTC
J gene: TRBJ2-7
V gene: TRBV15
D gene: NA

CDR3 protein: CASNPWGNFNYGYTF
CDR3 DNA: TGTGCCAGCAACCCATGGGGCAATTTTAACTATGGCTACACCTTC
J gene: TRBJ1-2
V gene: TRBV7-2
D gene: NA

CDR3 protein: CASSEDTGRFNEQFF
CDR3 DNA: TGTGCCAGCAGCGAAGACACCGGGAGATTCAATGAGCAGTTCTTC
J gene: TRBJ2-1
V gene: TRBV7-8
D gene: NA

CDR3 protein: CASSRLRLAGAEETQYF
CDR3 DNA: TGTGCCAGCAGTAGACTAAGACTAGCGGGGGCAGAGGAGACCCAGTACTTC
J gene: TRBJ2-5
V gene: TRBV27
D gene: TRBD2

CDR3 protein: CASSHTSGSLDEQFF
CDR3 DNA: TGCGCCAGCAGCCATACTAGCGGGAGCTTGGATGAGCAGTTCTTC
J gene: TRBJ2-1
V gene: TRBV5-1
D gene: TRBD2

CDR3 protein: CSVELWRQGYTEAFF
CDR3 DNA: TGCAGCGTTGAATTGTGGAGACAGGGGTACACTGAAGCTTTCTTT
J gene: TRBJ1-1
V gene: TRBV29-1
D gene: TRBD1

CDR3 protein: CASSLVLEGEQYF
CDR3 DNA: TGTGCCAGCAGCTTAGTTCTAGAAGGCGAGCAGTACTTC
J gene: TRBJ2-7
V gene: TRBV7-6
D gene: NA

CDR3 protein: CASSHIDRDGYGYTF
CDR3 DNA: TGTGCCAGTAGTCACATCGACAGGGATGGCTATGGCTACACCTTC
J gene: TRBJ1-2
V gene: TRBV19
D gene: TRBD1

CDR3 protein: CASSPLAGQTDTQYF
CDR3 DNA: TGTGCCAGCAGTCCCTTGGCAGGTCAAACCGATACGCAGTATTTT
J gene: TRBJ2-3
V gene: TRBV6-5
D gene: NA

CDR3 protein: CASSLLSSSAYNEQFF
CDR3 DNA: TGTGCCAGCAGCTTACTCTCTAGCAGTGCCTACAATGAGCAGTTCTTC
J gene: TRBJ2-1
V gene: TRBV7-8
D gene: NA

CDR3 protein: CASSDTGGGQPQHF
CDR3 DNA: TGTGCCAGCAGTGATACAGGGGGCGGACAGCCCCAGCATTTT
J gene: TRBJ1-5
V gene: TRBV6-6
D gene: TRBD1

CDR3 protein: CASSLYRETEAFF
CDR3 DNA: TGTGCCAGCAGTTTGTATAGGGAGACTGAAGCTTTCTTT
J gene: TRBJ1-1
V gene: TRBV28
D gene: NA

CDR3 protein: CASSGPGQNQPQHF
CDR3 DNA: TGTGCCAGCAGCGGACCGGGACAGAATCAGCCCCAGCATTTT
J gene: TRBJ1-5
V gene: TRBV9
D gene: TRBD1

CDR3 protein: CASTPGLEGSREQYF
CDR3 DNA: TGCGCCAGCACCCCGGGGTTGGAGGGGTCTAGGGAGCAGTACTTC
J gene: TRBJ2-7
V gene: TRBV5-1
D gene: NA

CDR3 protein: CASSVYGTGLTGNTIYF
CDR3 DNA: TGTGCCAGCAGCGTATACGGGACAGGACTTACTGGAAACACCATATATTTT
J gene: TRBJ1-3
V gene: TRBV9
D gene: TRBD1

CDR3 protein: CASRPGGDSTEAFF
CDR3 DNA: TGTGCCAGCAGGCCTGGAGGGGATAGCACTGAAGCTTTCTTT
J gene: TRBJ1-1
V gene: TRBV6-1
D gene: NA

CDR3 protein: CARRGGEPYTGELFF
CDR3 DNA: TGTGCCAGGAGGGGGGGAGAGCCTTACACCGGGGAGCTGTTTTTT
J gene: TRBJ2-2
V gene: TRBV6-4
D gene: NA

CDR3 protein: CASSSLYSRGRGYGYTF
CDR3 DNA: TGTGCCAGCAGTTCCTTATACAGCAGGGGACGGGGCTATGGCTACACCTTC
J gene: TRBJ1-2
V gene: TRBV28
D gene: NA

CDR3 protein: CASSPDLTSGMYNEQFF
CDR3 DNA: TGTGCCAGCAGCCCCGACCTGACTAGCGGGATGTACAATGAGCAGTTCTTC
J gene: TRBJ2-1
V gene: TRBV27
D gene: TRBD2

CDR3 protein: CASSSGLAGGEQYF
CDR3 DNA: TGTGCCAGCAGCTCGGGACTAGCGGGAGGGGAGCAGTACTTC
J gene: TRBJ2-7
V gene: TRBV11-2
D gene: TRBD2